A single sample is the source of the 3 T cell receptor beta chains below, sequenced in a study of blood T cell repertoires in COVID-19 (dated by TCRdb to about 2020). Libraries were prepared through the immunoSEQ multiplex PCR assay. TCRdb took this table from immuneACCESS and kept in-frame rearrangements with V and J called. Such tables lack part of the clones; where checked against another copy, unresolved V genes explain under half of the gap, and the rest is unexplained. The sample data list fewer than 450,000 clones, and around 90% of these were observed just once. The ten largest clones represent roughly 1.9% of the sample. The sample consisted of PBMCs or T cells enriched from blood (not recorded which). These receptors were collected from a woman aged 40-49 years with acute COVID-19.

Details on this clone: The identical CDR3 is also encoded by other nucleotide sequences in the sample. The V gene is TRBV7-8, the J gene TRBJ1-2, with 8 positions matching TRBD1. CDR1 is SGHVS, CDR2 FQNEAQ, per germline. J lost 0 bases, V lost 0 bases, and 3 bases had no gene match. The CDR3 runs to 16 residues. The DNA for the CDR3 is TGTGCCAGCAGCTTAGCGGGGACAGGCGCTAACTATGGCTACACCTTC. Translation gives CASSLAGTGANYGYTF.

Concerning this clone: Other DNA sequences in this sample translate to the same CDR3. The rearrangement uses TRBV30 and TRBJ1-2; 9 nucleotides align to TRBD1. V lost 2 bases, J lost 5 bases, and 6 bases stayed unmatched. The CDR3 is 14 residues long. CDR1 GTSNPN and CDR2 SVGIG come from the germline V gene (reference sequence). This chain's CDR3 is CAWSPDRGLYGYTF. In DNA, the CDR3 is TGTGCCTGGAGTCCTGACAGGGGGTTGTATGGCTACACCTTC. Full variable domain (missing parts from reference TRBV30 and TRBJ1-2): SQTIHQWPATLVQPVGSPLSLECTVEGTSNPNLYWYRQAAGRGLQLLFYSVGIGQISSEVPQNLSASRPQDRQFILSSKKLLLSDSGFYLCAWSPDRGLYGYTFGSGTRLTVV.

This chain uses TRBV29-1 with TRBJ1-2; no definite D call. The V gene's germline CDR1 is SQVTM and CDR2 ANQGSEA. The CDR3 runs to 14 residues. The germline V and J ends were trimmed by 3 bases and 1 base, with 12 bases remaining between them. CDR3 amino acids: CSVDFRGNNYGYTF. In DNA, the CDR3 is TGCAGCGTTGATTTCCGGGGTAATAACTATGGCTACACCTTC.